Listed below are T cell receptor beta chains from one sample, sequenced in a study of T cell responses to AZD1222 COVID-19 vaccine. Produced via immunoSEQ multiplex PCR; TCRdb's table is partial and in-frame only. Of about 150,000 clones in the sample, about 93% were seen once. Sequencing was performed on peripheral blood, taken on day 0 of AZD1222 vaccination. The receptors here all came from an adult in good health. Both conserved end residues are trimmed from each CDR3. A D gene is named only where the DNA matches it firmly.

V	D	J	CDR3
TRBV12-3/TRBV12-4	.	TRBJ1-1	ASSLSLGTEAF
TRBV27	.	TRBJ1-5	ASSFDSPGSNQPQH
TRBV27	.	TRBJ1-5	ASNLYRNSNQPQH
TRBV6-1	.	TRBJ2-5	ASSEGSNKETQY
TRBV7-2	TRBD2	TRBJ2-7	ASSPFLAGSLEQY
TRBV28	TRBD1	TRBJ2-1	ASSLLLGQGKVEQF
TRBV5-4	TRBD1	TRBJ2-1	ASSFSPGTGLGNEQF
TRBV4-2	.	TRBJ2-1	ASSQGSPWAEQF
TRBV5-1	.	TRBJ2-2	ASSLNRARNTGELF
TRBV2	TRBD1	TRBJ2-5	ASLGDRRKETQY
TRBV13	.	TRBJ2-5	ASSRRETQY
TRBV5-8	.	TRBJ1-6	ASSLEDTINSPLH
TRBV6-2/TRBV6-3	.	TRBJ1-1	ASSYRSGTNEAF
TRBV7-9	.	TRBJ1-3	ASSLGTAGNTIY
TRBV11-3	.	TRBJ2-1	ASSLELAAGEQF
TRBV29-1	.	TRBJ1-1	SVEAGRAF
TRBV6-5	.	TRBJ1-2	ASSYATGAHYGYT
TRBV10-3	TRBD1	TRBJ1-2	AITPGQGAGYGYT
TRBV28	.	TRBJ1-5	ASPVEINQPQH
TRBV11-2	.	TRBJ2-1	ASSSLKRYNEQF
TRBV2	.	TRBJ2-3	ASSEGGTTDTQY
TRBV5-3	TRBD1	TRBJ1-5	ARSFDREPYSNQPQH
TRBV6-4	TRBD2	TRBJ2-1	ASSAVAGERNEQF
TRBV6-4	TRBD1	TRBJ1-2	ASSDSTRGLDGYT
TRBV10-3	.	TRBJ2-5	AISAGIQETQY
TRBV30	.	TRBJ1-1	AWSEAGAAGTEAF
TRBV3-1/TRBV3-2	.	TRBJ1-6	ASSSTSGRYNSPLH
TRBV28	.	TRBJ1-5	ASSPNRDAANQPQH
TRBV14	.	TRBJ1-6	ASSLGNSPLH
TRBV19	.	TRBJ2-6	ASSGPDSFSGANVLT
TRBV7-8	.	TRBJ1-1	ASIVQGEDTEAF
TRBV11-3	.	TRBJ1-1	ASSFAGVGTEAF
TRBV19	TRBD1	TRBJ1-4	ASKSLGTGNEKLF
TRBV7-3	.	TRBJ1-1	ASSAQLNTEAF
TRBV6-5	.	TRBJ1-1	ASSYFGNTEAF
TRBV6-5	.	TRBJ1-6	ASTPGDYNSPLH
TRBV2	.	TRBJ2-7	ASSSTGASSYEQY
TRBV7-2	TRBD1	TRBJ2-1	ASSSTGTGVNEQF
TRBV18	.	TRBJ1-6	ASSPLPGTMNSPLH
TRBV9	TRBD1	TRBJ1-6	ASSAKRQGNSPLH
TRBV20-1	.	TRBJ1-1	SARTGSWAF
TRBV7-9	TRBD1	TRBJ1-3	ASSSGTGEAGNTIY
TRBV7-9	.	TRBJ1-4	ASLGMSNEKLF
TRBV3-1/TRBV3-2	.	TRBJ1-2	ASSQQGQSYGYT
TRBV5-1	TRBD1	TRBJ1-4	ASRPRTGVEKLF